The rows below give T cell receptor beta chains drawn from one sample of a study of cytomegalovirus exposure and HLA in healthy donors. Profiled with immunoSEQ multiplex PCR; TCRdb holds only in-frame clones, not every one. This table has roughly 150,000 clones, 82% appearing once. The specimen was PBMCs. These receptors originate from a male donor in good health and CMV-seronegative. Both conserved end residues are part of each CDR3. A D gene is named only where the DNA matches it firmly. The listing skips clone size in some rows; elsewhere it reads once, few, many or a size class.

CASSYGGGPCEAFF,TGTGCCAGCAGTTACGGTGGGGGCCCTTGTGAAGCTTTCTTT,14,.,.,TRBJ1-1,TRBV6-5
CASSVGGQGKDYEQYF,TGTGCCAGCAGCGTAGGCGGACAGGGAAAGGACTACGAGCAGTACTTC,16,.,TRBD1,TRBJ2-7,TRBV9
CASSQMGQGASVGNTIYF,TGCGCCAGCAGCCAGATGGGACAGGGGGCTTCTGTTGGAAACACCATATATTTT,18,.,TRBD1,TRBJ1-3,TRBV4-1
CAWSGTGQGTNQPQHF,TGTGCCTGGAGTGGCACGGGACAGGGGACCAATCAGCCCCAGCATTTT,16,.,TRBD1,TRBJ1-5,TRBV30
CASSFDGGAYGYTF,TGTGCCAGCAGTTTCGACGGTGGGGCCTATGGCTACACCTTC,14,.,.,TRBJ1-2,TRBV6-5
CASSRAGGSTVNSYEQYF,TGCGCCAGCAGCCGAGCGGGAGGATCCACTGTCAACTCCTACGAGCAGTACTTC,18,.,TRBD2,TRBJ2-7,TRBV4-1
CASSPLNGLAAEQYF,TGTGCCAGCTCACCACTAAATGGACTAGCAGCCGAGCAGTACTTC,15,few,TRBD2,TRBJ2-7,TRBV18
CASSVRQGNYGYTF,TGTGCCAGCAGCGTCCGACAGGGGAACTATGGCTACACCTTC,14,.,TRBD1,TRBJ1-2,TRBV7-9
CASNGQIETQYF,TGTGCCAGCAACGGACAGATAGAGACCCAGTACTTC,12,.,.,TRBJ2-5,TRBV2
CASSSPGLAGGTHSYEQYF,TGTGCCAGCAGCTCTCCGGGACTAGCGGGAGGCACCCACTCCTACGAGCAGTACTTC,19,.,TRBD2,TRBJ2-7,TRBV11-2
CASSYSGLPGSYTF,TGTGCCAGCAGTTACTCAGGGCTACCCGGGAGCTACACCTTC,14,.,.,TRBJ1-2,TRBV6-5
CAWTGILSSYNEQFF,TGTGCCTGGACAGGAATTTTAAGCTCCTACAATGAGCAGTTCTTC,15,.,.,TRBJ2-1,TRBV30
CAWSVLLAGETQYF,TGTGCCTGGAGTGTACTGTTAGCGGGAGAGACCCAGTACTTC,14,.,TRBD2,TRBJ2-5,TRBV30
CSVEAPPAETQYF,TGCAGCGTTGAAGCCCCCCCTGCGGAGACCCAGTACTTC,13,.,.,TRBJ2-5,TRBV29-1
CAWRQAQGYGYTF,TGTGCCTGGAGACAGGCCCAGGGCTATGGCTACACCTTC,13,.,.,TRBJ1-2,TRBV30
CASSVAGATEAFF,TGTGCCAGCAGCGTAGCAGGGGCCACTGAAGCTTTCTTT,13,.,.,TRBJ1-1,TRBV9
CASSFFTGADEQYF,TGTGCCAGCAGTTTTTTTACGGGAGCAGATGAGCAGTACTTC,14,.,.,TRBJ2-7,TRBV28
CASSPALAGGIYNEQFF,TGTGCCAGCAGCCCCGCCCTAGCGGGAGGAATCTACAATGAGCAGTTCTTC,17,.,TRBD2,TRBJ2-1,TRBV7-8
CASSLADNTEAFF,TGTGCCAGCAGCTTAGCGGACAACACTGAAGCTTTCTTT,13,.,.,TRBJ1-1,TRBV5-6
CASSPYLAGGDEQFF,TGTGCCAGCAGCCCCTACCTAGCGGGAGGAGATGAGCAGTTCTTC,15,.,TRBD2,TRBJ2-1,TRBV7-8
CASSLSNGAGDTDTQYF,TGTGCCAGCAGTTTATCAAACGGGGCGGGGGACACAGATACGCAGTATTTT,17,.,TRBD2,TRBJ2-3,TRBV28
CASSYDSNYGYTF,TGTGCCAGCAGTTACGACAGTAACTATGGCTACACCTTC,13,.,.,TRBJ1-2,TRBV27
CASSLGTVLSYEQYF,TGTGCCAGCAGCTTAGGGACAGTCCTCTCCTACGAGCAGTACTTC,15,.,.,TRBJ2-7,TRBV11-2
CAWSVPGRNEQFF,TGTGCCTGGAGTGTACCCGGGAGGAATGAGCAGTTCTTC,13,.,TRBD2,TRBJ2-1,TRBV30
CASSFGASGRYEQYF,TGTGCCAGCAGCTTCGGGGCTAGCGGGAGGTACGAGCAGTACTTC,15,few,TRBD2,TRBJ2-7,TRBV7-9
CAISIGRETDTQYF,TGTGCCATCAGTATTGGCAGGGAAACAGATACGCAGTATTTT,14,.,.,TRBJ2-3,TRBV10-3
CASSQPPGTRGETQYF,TGTGCCAGCAGCCAACCCCCCGGGACTAGGGGAGAGACCCAGTACTTC,16,.,TRBD2,TRBJ2-5,TRBV11-1
CASSALHYNEQFF,TGTGCCAGCTCGGCACTACACTACAATGAGCAGTTCTTC,13,.,.,TRBJ2-1,TRBV9
CATRSVATNEKLFF,TGTGCCACCCGCAGCGTCGCAACTAATGAAAAACTGTTTTTT,14,.,.,TRBJ1-4,TRBV2
CASSPQGFSYNEQFF,TGTGCCAGCAGCCCACAGGGGTTCTCCTACAATGAGCAGTTCTTC,15,.,TRBD1,TRBJ2-1,TRBV11-2
CASSLVPQEPQHF,TGTGCCAGCAGCTTAGTCCCCCAGGAACCCCAGCATTTT,13,once,.,TRBJ1-5,TRBV7-9
CASSLVWDRVADTQYF,TGTGCCAGCAGCTTAGTCTGGGACAGGGTGGCAGATACGCAGTATTTT,16,.,TRBD1,TRBJ2-3,TRBV7-2
CAATQGDSNQPQHF,TGTGCCGCAACCCAGGGGGATAGCAATCAGCCCCAGCATTTT,14,.,.,TRBJ1-5,TRBV21-1
CASSPGGTGELFF,TGTGCCAGCAGTCCGGGAGGCACCGGGGAGCTGTTTTTT,13,.,TRBD2,TRBJ2-2,TRBV28
CASSESEGYEQYF,TGCGCCAGCAGTGAGTCGGAGGGTTACGAGCAGTACTTC,13,.,.,TRBJ2-7,TRBV10-1
CSVSTGVQQYF,TGCAGCGTATCTACAGGGGTCCAGCAGTACTTC,11,.,TRBD1,TRBJ2-7,TRBV29-1
CASSPPSGEGENEQFF,TGTGCCAGCAGCCCGCCGTCGGGGGAGGGTGAGAATGAGCAGTTCTTC,16,.,TRBD2,TRBJ2-1,TRBV13
CASSQGTAGARETQYF,TGCGCCAGCAGCCAAGGGACCGCAGGGGCGCGGGAGACCCAGTACTTC,16,.,.,TRBJ2-5,TRBV4-3
CASSQTSGRAFYEQFF,TGTGCCAGCAGCCAGACTAGCGGGAGGGCCTTCTACGAGCAGTTCTTC,16,.,TRBD2,TRBJ2-1,TRBV13
CASTLTGAREKLFF,TGTGCCAGCACCTTGACAGGGGCGCGGGAAAAACTGTTTTTT,14,.,TRBD1,TRBJ1-4,TRBV2
CASSSGLTSYEQYF,TGTGCCAGCAGTTCGGGACTAACCTCCTACGAGCAGTACTTC,14,.,TRBD2,TRBJ2-7,TRBV27
CAWSRQGNSPLHF,TGTGCCTGGAGTCGACAGGGGAATTCACCCCTCCACTTT,13,.,TRBD1,TRBJ1-6,TRBV30
CAWDVERMALDTQYF,TGTGCCTGGGACGTTGAGCGGATGGCCCTGGATACGCAGTATTTT,15,.,.,TRBJ2-3,TRBV30
CASSLALRTGVMNTEAFF,TGCGCCAGCAGCTTGGCCTTAAGGACAGGAGTAATGAACACTGAAGCTTTCTTT,18,.,TRBD1,TRBJ1-1,TRBV5-1
CAISVSTDGYTF,TGTGCCATCAGTGTTTCGACAGATGGCTACACCTTC,12,.,.,TRBJ1-2,TRBV10-3
CASSVGRGNEQFF,TGTGCCAGCAGTGTGGGGCGGGGGAATGAGCAGTTCTTC,13,.,TRBD2,TRBJ2-1,TRBV2
CASSPAGRAGGSYEQYF,TGTGCCAGTAGTCCTGCGGGTAGGGCAGGAGGCTCCTACGAGCAGTACTTC,17,.,.,TRBJ2-7,TRBV19
CASSLGGVPYEQYF,TGTGCCAGCAGTCTGGGGGGGGTTCCCTACGAGCAGTACTTC,14,.,TRBD2,TRBJ2-7,TRBV27
CASSPPGLAGEGEQYF,TGTGCCAGCTCACCACCGGGACTAGCGGGAGAGGGCGAGCAGTACTTC,16,few,TRBD2,TRBJ2-7,TRBV18
CASSSGQDRVGYTF,TGTGCCAGCTCATCTGGACAGGACCGAGTTGGCTACACCTTC,14,few,TRBD1,TRBJ1-2,TRBV18
CASSLTPGQGRLNEQFF,TGCGCCAGCAGCCTAACGCCGGGACAGGGGAGACTGAATGAGCAGTTCTTC,17,few,TRBD1,TRBJ2-1,TRBV4-1
CASNPRTGSGYTF,TGTGCCAGCAACCCTCGGACAGGAAGTGGCTACACCTTC,13,.,TRBD1,TRBJ1-2,TRBV6-5
CASTSSGTGGYEQYF,TGTGCCAGCACCTCCTCCGGGACTGGGGGGTACGAGCAGTACTTC,15,once,.,TRBJ2-7,TRBV6-5